Detailed here is one T cell receptor (beta chain). The entry originates in a study of blood T cell repertoires in COVID-19. Trimming at V came to 2 bases and at J to 5 bases, leaving 10 bases not matched to a gene. CDR3 length equals 16 residues. Germline V gene data show CDR1 as SGHTA and CDR2 as FQGNSA. Assay used: immunoSEQ multiplex PCR; TCRdb lists only in-frame clones, some missing. The sample contains 240,000 or so clones, 70% to 90% of which appear only once. Sequencing was carried out using peripheral blood. The V gene is TRBV7-2, the J gene TRBJ2-5; 8 positions match TRBD2. The receptor was isolated from a woman in her seventies with active or convalescent COVID-19. DNA for the CDR3: TGTGCCAGCAGCTTACGGACGGCGGGAGGACTGGAGACCCAGTACTTC. Translation: CASSLRTAGGLETQYF.